The following is a TCR beta chain sequence with its context. Its antigen is not yet known. The sample holds no much larger clone one base away, and base qualities are not on file. This entry comes from a study of vaccination and CD4 T cells after COVID-19 (dated by TCRdb to 2022 to 2024). In terms of the full investigation: Convalescent patients had a positive SARS-CoV-2 result on nasal swab PCR, and of these patients, 8 or 9 had mild disease and one had severe disease. Post-vaccine blood samples were taken a median of roughly 75 days after the second vaccine dose, with a range of roughly 13 to 250 days. In approximately eleven COVID-19 convalescent patients and a few infection-naive healthy vaccine recipients, the spike-specific CD4+ TCR repertoire before mRNA vaccination was compared with the repertoire after mRNA vaccination. Post-COVID blood samples from convalescent patients were collected a median of around 100 days after diagnosis, with a range of about 35 to 180 days. Two doses of either the Pfizer-BioNTech BNT162b2 vaccine (n=8) or the Moderna mRNA-1273 vaccine (n=2) were administered to participants. For three convalescent patients, samples were collected at an early post-vaccination timepoint (day 14) as well as at a late post-vaccination timepoint (days 161 to 241). Six males and four females were included in the convalescent cohort, with two Hispanic individuals, seven Caucasians, two Asians and one multiracial person represented. Overall study outcomes, separate from this receptor: The median number of SARS-CoV-2-reactive clonotypes rose from 21 after infection to roughly 40 after vaccination, but the change was not significant. Among convalescent patients, a median about 90% of the SARS-CoV-2-reactive clones seen after vaccination appeared only after vaccination, which suggests priming specific to the vaccine. Nearly all vaccine-specific clones in convalescent patients (304 of 307) were mono-reactive for SARS-CoV-2 spike rather than cross-reactive with common cold coronaviruses. The study included relatively few convalescent patients and did not analyze early timepoints after natural infection.

Library generation was performed with PCR. Sequencing relied on an Illumina iSeq 100. For the original study's pipeline: Non-productive sequences were filtered out, and CDR3s that did not start with C, did not end with F or W, or were shorter than 7 amino acids were discarded. CDR3 homology was assessed with Levenshtein distances (stringdist) and unrooted phylogenetic trees (ape) in R version 3.6.1. The public reads were reprocessed in TCRdb via fastp at Q25 and MiXCR, keeping in-frame beta chains. Identical CDR3 protein sequences are pooled into one entry, listed with their most common genes and DNA. These V and J calls rely on TCRdb rather than the paper's analysis. The sample contains over 25,000 distinct CDR3 sequences, about 50% of them found a single time. The ten top clones hold 5.8% of the sample. The meaning of the sample's time point label: late sampling 161 to 241 days after vaccination in a few convalescent patients. The positive SARS-CoV-2 PCR tests of the convalescent patients were dated from March to December 2020, before the Alpha, Beta and Delta variants emerged in the United States. Ficoll-Paque Plus gradient centrifugation was used to isolate PBMCs from whole blood, and the isolated PBMCs were then either used fresh or cryopreserved at -140C.

The origin of this receptor is a human donor who had recovered from COVID-19. The sample consisted of CD4+ T cells from blood, taken about 7 months after SARS-CoV-2 vaccination.

The nucleotide sequence reads TGTGCCAGCAGCCCTCGGGACAGCGCCTGGTCTGGAAACACCATATATTTT. Its translation reads: CASSPRDSAWSGNTIYF. Recombination joined TRBV7-2 with TRBJ1-3, with TRBD1 matching 7 junction bases. The CDR3 numbers 17 residues from cysteine through phenylalanine. The kept DNA is CDR3 alone, 51 bases in frame from the first base. Relative to germline, V is missing 5 bases and J is missing 1 base, with 11 bases of the junction outside any gene match. CDR1 SGHTA and CDR2 FQGNSA are derived from the germline V gene.